What follows are 28 T cell receptor beta chains derived from one specimen sequenced in a study of cytomegalovirus exposure and HLA in healthy donors. The PCR used 60 Vbeta and 13 Jbeta primers. Profiled with immunoSEQ multiplex PCR; TCRdb holds only in-frame clones, not every one. The sample consists of about 130,000 clones, more than 75% of them appearing once. The sequenced sample consisted of PBMCs. These receptors all come from a man under 40 in good health and CMV-seropositive.

This clone was recorded a few times. The chain employs TRBV11-2 and TRBJ2-7; 9 positions match TRBD1. The CDR3 spans 16 residues. V shed 5 bases and J 5 bases; nucleotides not matched to a gene: 13. Germline V gene sequence: CDR1 SGHAT, CDR2 FQNNGV. This CDR3 reads CASSPPSGDRVHEQYF. The CDR3 coding sequence is TGTGCCAGCAGCCCCCCTTCGGGGGACAGGGTTCACGAGCAGTACTTC.

V gene TRBV30 combines with J gene TRBJ2-3; 15 bases agree with TRBD2. Germline values: CDR1 GTSNPN, CDR2 SVGIG (reference sequence). This CDR3 has 14 amino acids. J was trimmed by 5 bases and V by 4 bases; bases with no gene match: 1. CDR3 DNA sequence: TGTGCCTGGAAGGGACTAGCGGGAGGAGATACGCAGTATTTT. Protein: CAWKGLAGGDTQYF.

This clone was detected a few times. As DNA, the CDR3 is TGTGCCAGCAGGGACAGAGATCACTACGAGCAGTACTTC. Translation gives CASRDRDHYEQYF. This chain links TRBV27 with TRBJ2-7, with D possibly matching TRBD1 (6 bases). Between the trimmed V and J ends, which lost 6 bases and 3 bases, there was a span of 12 bases. Germline lookup yields CDR1 MNHEY and CDR2 SMNVEV (reference sequence). This CDR3 is 13 amino acids long.

The CDR3, as DNA: TGTGCCAGCAGCTTAACTAGCGGGAGAGCCTACGAGCAGTACTTC. It is translated as CASSLTSGRAYEQYF. This rearrangement joins TRBV7-6 to TRBJ2-5; 11 bases are shared with TRBD2. The J call may be faulty, since TRBJ2-7 better matches the DNA end. CDR3 length: 15 amino acids. Germline lookup yields CDR1 SGHVS and CDR2 FNYEAQ.

The V and J genes are TRBV18 and TRBJ2-7; 7 bases match TRBD1. The V gene end was trimmed by 1 base and the J gene end by 2 bases; junction bases not matched to a gene: 5. CDR3 length: 15 residues. Germline V gene lookup returns CDR1 KGHSH and CDR2 LQKENI. CDR3 region: CASSPRTGLAYEQYF. The CDR3 DNA follows: TGTGCCAGCTCACCACGGACAGGTCTCGCCTACGAGCAGTACTTC.

J is TRBJ2-7 and V is TRBV4-3; tentatively, D is TRBD1 (6 bases). The V and J ends lost 0 bases and 0 bases respectively, with 12 bases between them. Germline V gene data show CDR1 as LGHNA and CDR2 as YSLEER. The length of the CDR3 is 16 residues. The CDR3 reads CASSQDVGGASYEQYF. In DNA form, the CDR3 reads TGCGCCAGCAGCCAAGATGTAGGGGGTGCCTCCTACGAGCAGTACTTC.

The chain has TRBV5-1 and TRBJ2-1; TRBD2 agrees at 8 bases. CDR3 length: 15 amino acids. V lost 6 bases to trimming and J lost 4 bases; unmatched junction nucleotides: 9. CDR1 and CDR2 from the germline V gene are SGHRS and YFSETQ. The CDR3 loop reads CASNQAGEQYNEQFF. CDR3 bases: TGCGCCAGCAACCAAGCGGGAGAGCAGTACAATGAGCAGTTCTTC.

The genes are TRBV16 and TRBJ1-5, with D tentatively TRBD1 (5 bases). CDR3 length equals 17 residues. The V and J ends lost 0 bases and 1 base respectively, with 13 bases between them. The germline V gene has CDR1 KGHSY and CDR2 FQNENV. CDR3 amino acids: CASSQSWGVGSNQPQHF. CDR3 in DNA: TGTGCCAGCAGCCAATCGTGGGGGGTGGGGAGCAATCAGCCCCAGCATTTT.

The chain uses TRBV5-6 and TRBJ1-3; 8 bases agree with TRBD1. With V trimmed by 2 bases and J by 2 bases, 3 bases remained unmatched. There are 15 residues in the CDR3. Germline CDR1 SGHDT, CDR2 YYEEEE. DNA for the CDR3: TGTGCCAGCAGCTTTGGACAGGGAACTGGAAACACCATATATTTT. It encodes CASSFGQGTGNTIYF.

This chain joins TRBV28 and TRBJ1-1, with 9 bases lining up with TRBD1. Germline assignment: CDR1 MDHEN and CDR2 SYDVKM. The V gene end was trimmed by 5 bases and the J gene end by 1 base; junction bases not matched to a gene: 2. The CDR3 covers 14 residues. The CDR3 sequence: CASSTDRGNTEAFF. CDR3 sequence (DNA): TGTGCCAGCAGTACGGACAGGGGGAACACTGAAGCTTTCTTT.

This clone appeared a single time. The V and J genes are TRBV7-8 and TRBJ2-1; D perhaps matches TRBD2 (5 bases). CDR1 and CDR2 from the germline V gene are SGHVS and FQNEAQ. CDR3 length equals 15 residues. Deletions cut 0 bases from V and 8 bases from J, with 14 bases between. The CDR3 sequence is CASSLASSISHEQFF. In DNA form, the CDR3 reads TGTGCCAGCAGCTTAGCTTCTAGCATTTCCCATGAGCAGTTCTTC.

The genes are TRBV7-2 and TRBJ2-7; weak D call: TRBD2 (6 bases). Germline V gives CDR1 SGHTA, CDR2 FQGNSA. The CDR3 is 14 residues long. The germline V and J ends were trimmed by 2 bases and 2 bases, with 10 bases remaining between them. For the CDR3, the DNA is TGTGCCAGCAGCTTACTCGGGGGAACCTACGAGCAGTACTTC. This codes for CASSLLGGTYEQYF.

The rearrangement uses TRBV6-5 and TRBJ2-5; no firm D call. The end of the DNA fits TRBJ2-7 better, so the J call may be wrong. Per the germline V gene, CDR1 is MNHEY and CDR2 is SVGAGI. There are 15 residues in the CDR3. The CDR3 spells CASSYAATSSYEQYF. In DNA form, the CDR3 reads TGTGCCAGCAGTTACGCGGCGACGAGCTCCTACGAGCAGTACTTC.

The rearrangement joins TRBV4-1 to TRBJ2-7; 9 bases map to TRBD2. Germline V lookup: CDR1 MGHRA, CDR2 YSYEKL. The CDR3 consists of 17 residues. The V and J ends lost 0 bases and 8 bases, in that order; junction bases with no gene match: 14. CDR3 residues: CASSQDRAGGVYSKQYF. CDR3 nucleotide sequence: TGCGCCAGCAGCCAAGATAGAGCGGGAGGCGTTTACTCGAAGCAGTACTTC.

The rearrangement links TRBV7-2 to TRBJ2-7; D is uncertain. Germline V gene sequence: CDR1 SGHTA, CDR2 FQGNSA. This CDR3 is built from 14 residues. The germline V and J ends were trimmed by 4 bases and 2 bases, with 12 bases remaining between them. CDR3: CASSSSLGTYEQYF. In DNA form, the CDR3 reads TGTGCCAGCAGCTCCTCTCTTGGCACCTACGAGCAGTACTTC.

The CDR3 nucleotides read TGTGCCTGGGGCACACCGAGGATTGAGCAGTTCTTC. Protein sequence: CAWGTPRIEQFF. J is TRBJ2-1 and V is TRBV30, with D unclear. The germline gives CDR1 GTSNPN, CDR2 SVGIG (reference sequence). The CDR3 runs to 12 residues. V was trimmed by 5 bases and J by 9 bases, leaving 14 bases between them.

The rearrangement uses TRBV6-5 and TRBJ1-4, with D tentatively TRBD1 (6 bases). This CDR3 is built from 15 residues. The germline gives CDR1 MNHEY, CDR2 SVGAGI. Trimming removed 5 bases from V and 8 bases from J, with 18 bases in between. The chain's CDR3 is CASSRDPQQGEKLFF. DNA of the CDR3: TGTGCCAGCAGTCGAGACCCCCAACAGGGCGAAAAACTGTTTTTT.

This chain uses TRBV6-1 with TRBJ2-1; a possible D gene is TRBD1 (5 bases). The CDR3 sequence is 13 residues long. CDR1 is MNHNS and CDR2 is SASEGT in the germline V gene. Trimming cost V 2 bases and J 7 bases, with 9 bases left between them. The CDR3 DNA reads TGTGCCAGCAGTGAAATTTACAGGAATGAGCAGTTCTTC. Its protein is CASSEIYRNEQFF.

In its sample, this clone was seen a few times. The rearrangement joins TRBV6-5 to TRBJ1-1; tentative D call: TRBD1 (5 bases). With 7 bases removed from V and 6 bases from J, the gap between germline ends came to 21 bases. CDR1 and CDR2 (germline): MNHEY, SVGAGI. This CDR3 region has 15 residues. The DNA of the CDR3 is TGTGCCAGCACTCCTGAGGCAGCGGGGGAGGCTGAAGCTTTCTTT. This gives the protein CASTPEAAGEAEAFF.

This clone was observed a handful of times. V and J are TRBV5-1 and TRBJ1-3; the D gene is possibly TRBD1 (6 bases). V lost 3 bases to trimming and J lost 0 bases, with 13 bases between them. Germline lookup yields CDR1 SGHRS and CDR2 YFSETQ. This CDR3 region has 16 residues. The CDR3, as DNA: TGCGCCAGCAGCTCGACAGGAATAAACTCTGGAAACACCATATATTTT. It specifies CASSSTGINSGNTIYF.

The V call is TRBV6-6, the J call TRBJ2-7; D not certain. From germline, CDR1 is MNHNY and CDR2 SVGAGI (reference sequence). This CDR3 is built from 11 residues. The germline V and J ends were trimmed by 10 bases and 3 bases, with 10 bases remaining between them. Here the CDR3 DNA reads TGTGCCACACAACGTAACTACGAGCAGTACTTC. Residues: CATQRNYEQYF.

The rearrangement joins TRBV7-8 to TRBJ1-3, with D unresolved. This CDR3 has 17 amino acids. Germline loops: CDR1 SGHVS, CDR2 FQNEAQ. Trimming took off 1 base at V and 0 bases at J, with 13 bases between the two ends. The CDR3 region has the DNA TGTGCCAGCAGCTTAGGGCATGGCCGTTTCTCTGGAAACACCATATATTTT. Its protein is CASSLGHGRFSGNTIYF.

This clone was detected only a few times. The genes are TRBV5-4 and TRBJ2-3, with 7 bases lining up with TRBD2. The CDR3 loop spans 14 amino acids. Germline trimming cut 6 bases from V and 5 bases from J; bases unmatched to any gene: 9. Germline V gene lookup returns CDR1 SGHNT and CDR2 YYREEE (reference sequence). For the CDR3, the DNA is TGTGCCAGCACCGGACGGGAGCGGGGAGATACGCAGTATTTT. This codes for CASTGRERGDTQYF.

The DNA of the CDR3 is TGTGCCAGCAGCTTAAGCATCTCTGGAAACACCATATATTTT. Amino acid sequence: CASSLSISGNTIYF. This chain connects TRBV7-9 to TRBJ1-3; D call uncertain. CDR1 and CDR2 (germline): SEHNR, FQNEAQ (reference sequence). With 2 bases removed from V and 0 bases from J, the gap between germline ends came to 5 bases. CDR3 size: 14 residues.

The chain carries TRBV4-3 and TRBJ2-3; 10 bases are a match to TRBD2. The CDR3 has 15 residues. J was trimmed by 5 bases and V by 1 base; bases with no gene match: 3. Germline lookup yields CDR1 LGHNA and CDR2 YSLEER. CDR3 amino acids: CASSQGLAGVDTQYF. For the CDR3, the DNA is TGCGCCAGCAGCCAAGGGCTAGCGGGAGTAGATACGCAGTATTTT.

The chain carries TRBV7-3 and TRBJ1-1; D perhaps matches TRBD1 (6 bases). The V gene lost 5 bases and the J gene lost 6 bases, with 19 bases spanning the gap. CDR3 size: 15 residues. Germline lookup yields CDR1 SGHTA and CDR2 FQGTGA. The CDR3 loop reads CASSESGGGGAEAFF. Here the CDR3 DNA reads TGTGCCAGCAGCGAAAGCGGGGGCGGAGGGGCTGAAGCTTTCTTT.

The J gene is TRBJ2-2, the V gene TRBV5-4, with D tentatively TRBD2 (5 bases). Trimming left V 5 bases short and J 2 bases short, with 16 bases between. This CDR3 contains 16 residues. Germline V lookup: CDR1 SGHNT, CDR2 YYREEE (reference sequence). This CDR3 reads CASRSARSANTGELFF. As DNA, the CDR3 is TGTGCCAGCAGATCTGCTCGTAGCGCAAACACCGGGGAGCTGTTTTTT.

This rearrangement joins TRBV11-1 to TRBJ2-1, with a possible D match to TRBD2 (5 bases). Germline CDR1 SGHAT, CDR2 FQDESV (reference sequence). The CDR3 has 13 amino acids. Trimming stripped 4 bases from V and 4 bases from J, with 8 bases between. The CDR3 sequence: CASSSSGYNEQFF. The CDR3 DNA follows: TGTGCCAGCAGCTCGAGCGGTTACAATGAGCAGTTCTTC.